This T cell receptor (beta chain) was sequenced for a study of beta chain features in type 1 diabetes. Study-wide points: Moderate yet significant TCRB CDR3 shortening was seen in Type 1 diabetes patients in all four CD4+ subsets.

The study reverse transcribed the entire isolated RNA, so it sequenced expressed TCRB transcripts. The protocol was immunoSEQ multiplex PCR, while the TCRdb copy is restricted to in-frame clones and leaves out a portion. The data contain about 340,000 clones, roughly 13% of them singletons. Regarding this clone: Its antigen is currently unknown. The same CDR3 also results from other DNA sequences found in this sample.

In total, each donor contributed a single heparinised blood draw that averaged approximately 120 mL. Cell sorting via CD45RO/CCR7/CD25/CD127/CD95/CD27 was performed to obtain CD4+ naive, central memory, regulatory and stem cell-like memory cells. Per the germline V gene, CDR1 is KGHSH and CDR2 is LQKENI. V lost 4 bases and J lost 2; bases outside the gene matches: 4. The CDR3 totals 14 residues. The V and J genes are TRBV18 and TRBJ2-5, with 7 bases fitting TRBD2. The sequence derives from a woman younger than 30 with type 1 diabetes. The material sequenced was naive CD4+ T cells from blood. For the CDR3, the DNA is TGTGCCAGCTCACGGGCGGGACTACAAGAGACCCAGTACTTC. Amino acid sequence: CASSRAGLQETQYF.